These 8 T cell receptor beta chains were sequenced from one sample in a study of T cell responses to AZD1222 COVID-19 vaccine. Sequencing used immunoSEQ multiplex PCR; TCRdb keeps in-frame clones, though not all of them. The sample shows under 150,000 clones, 93% of them seen only once. The sequencing here drew on peripheral blood, taken on day 0 of AZD1222 vaccination. All receptors come from an adult in good health.

V usage is TRBV5-1 and J usage is TRBJ2-7; a weak D match, TRBD1 (6 bases). The V gene's germline CDR1 is SGHRS and CDR2 YFSETQ. The CDR3 is 13 residues long. With 9 bases removed from V and 3 bases from J, the gap between germline ends came to 16 bases. The CDR3 nucleotides read TGCGCCACCTCGACAGGCCCCTTCTACGAGCAGTACTTC. Encoded protein: CATSTGPFYEQYF. Using reference TRBV5-1 and TRBJ2-7 for the parts outside the CDR3, the full variable domain is KAGVTQTPRYLIKTRGQQVTLSCSPISGHRSVSWYQQTPGQGLQFLFEYFSETQRNKGNFPGRFSGRQFSNSRSEMNVSTLELGDSALYLCATSTGPFYEQYFGPGTRLTVT.

The V and J genes are TRBV6-5 and TRBJ2-2; D uncertain. The germline V and J ends were trimmed by 8 bases and 0 bases, with 7 bases remaining between them. The V gene's germline CDR1 is MNHEY and CDR2 SVGAGI. This CDR3 contains 13 residues. CDR3 sequence (DNA): TGTGCCAGCTCCCCACCGAACACCGGGGAGCTGTTTTTT. It encodes CASSPPNTGELFF.

This chain connects TRBV11-2 to TRBJ1-1; no reliable D call. The CDR3 is 13 residues long. CDR1 is SGHAT, CDR2 FQNNGV, per germline. The V end was cut by 3 bases, the J end by 3 bases, with 8 bases between. The CDR3 loop reads CASSLSRDTEAFF. The CDR3 region has the DNA TGTGCCAGCAGCTTGTCGAGGGACACTGAAGCTTTCTTT.

The rearrangement joins TRBV10-3 to TRBJ2-5; 13 bases agree with TRBD2. The CDR3 sequence is 18 residues long. From germline, CDR1 is ENHRY and CDR2 SYGVKD. Unmatched junction bases numbered 4, after V lost 0 bases and J lost 0 bases. CDR3 sequence reads: CAISESYGTSGDQETQYF. CDR3 bases: TGTGCCATCAGTGAGTCTTATGGGACTAGCGGGGACCAAGAGACCCAGTACTTC.

The genes are TRBV19 and TRBJ2-7; 7 bases are a match to TRBD2. J was trimmed by 0 bases and V by 3 bases; bases with no gene match: 5. Germline V gene data show CDR1 as LNHDA and CDR2 as SQIVND (reference sequence). This CDR3 has 15 residues. CDR3 loop: CASSIGGSSSYEQYF. Written as DNA, the CDR3 is TGTGCCAGTAGTATCGGGGGGTCCAGCTCCTACGAGCAGTACTTC.

V usage is TRBV6-2 or TRBV6-3 and J usage is TRBJ2-7; D is undetermined. The CDR3 sequence is 17 residues long. Between the trimmed V and J ends, which lost 0 bases and 4 bases, there was a span of 19 bases. The germline gives CDR1 MNHEY, CDR2 SVGEGT. CDR3 protein: CASSYSLHNSDLYEQYF. CDR3 DNA sequence: TGTGCCAGCAGTTACTCGCTCCACAACAGCGACCTTTACGAGCAGTACTTC.

The CDR3 region has the DNA TGTGCCAGCGACAGGGGATCAGGCTACACCTTC. It is translated as CASDRGSGYTF. V and J are TRBV2 and TRBJ1-2; 8 nucleotides align to TRBD1. CDR1 and CDR2 (germline): SNHLY, FYNNEI. After removal of 8 bases from V and 8 bases from J, the junction contained 4 bases not matched to a gene. The CDR3 loop spans 11 amino acids. Full variable domain (missing parts from reference TRBV2 and TRBJ1-2): EPEVTQTPSHQVTQMGQEVILRCVPISNHLYFYWYRQILGQKVEFLVSFYNNEISEKSEIFDDQFSVERPDGSNFTLKIRSTKLEDSAMYFCASDRGSGYTFGSGTRLTVV.

The rearrangement uses TRBV6-5 and TRBJ1-1; perhaps TRBD1 as D (6 bases). This CDR3 contains 16 residues. In germline, CDR1 is MNHEY, CDR2 SVGAGI. Trimming pared 0 bases from V and 3 bases from J, leaving 14 bases between. As DNA, the CDR3 is TGTGCCAGCAGTTACTCGGCGGGGGCGAAGGACACTGAAGCTTTCTTT. Translating it yields CASSYSAGAKDTEAFF.